The clone carrying this T cell receptor beta chain came up a few times. Its specificity is unknown. These data belong to a study of T cell repertoires in cytomegalovirus infection. Study results and caveats: Carriers of CMV and the relevant HLA type were discriminated by public TCR beta frequency. Clonotype analysis showed dominance of the ex vivo response by HLA-C-restricted CMV-specific TCR beta clonotypes.

From the reads, TCRdb called clonotypes with MiXCR, one entry per CDR3 protein. The data contain 400,000 to 550,000 distinct CDR3 sequences, over 9% of them singletons. V shed 5 bases, J shed 8 bases, and the junction held 9 bases outside the gene matches. CDR1 is SEHNR and CDR2 is FQNEAQ in the germline V gene (reference sequence). The CDR3 has 15 amino acids. The TCR originated in a human donor in good health (CMV status not recorded). Some clones in this sample may be carry-over from other donors' samples. Source material: PBMCs. This sequence joins TRBV7-9 and TRBJ2-1; 10 positions agree with TRBD1. CDR3 nucleotides: TGTGCCAGCAGCATCCGGACAGGGGGTAGGGATGAGCAGTTCTTC. Translation gives CASSIRTGGRDEQFF. Variable domain in full (rest from reference TRBV7-9 and TRBJ2-1): DTGVSQNPRHKITKRGQNVTFRCDPISEHNRLYWYRQTLGQGPEFLTYFQNEAQLEKSRLLSDRFSAERPKGSFSTLEIQRTEQGDSAMYLCASSIRTGGRDEQFFGPGTRLTVL.